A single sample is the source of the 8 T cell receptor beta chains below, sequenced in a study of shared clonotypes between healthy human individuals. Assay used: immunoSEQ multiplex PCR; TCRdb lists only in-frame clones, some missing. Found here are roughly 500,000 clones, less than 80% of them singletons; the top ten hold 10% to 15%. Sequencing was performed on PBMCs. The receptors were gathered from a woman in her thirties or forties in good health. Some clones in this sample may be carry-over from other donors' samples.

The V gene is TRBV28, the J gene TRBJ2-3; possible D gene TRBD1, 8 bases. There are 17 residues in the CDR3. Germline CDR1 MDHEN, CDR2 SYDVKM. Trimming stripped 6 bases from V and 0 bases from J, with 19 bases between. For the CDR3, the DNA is TGTGCCAGCAGCACTTACAGGGGGGGATATAGCACAGATACGCAGTATTTT. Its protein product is CASSTYRGGYSTDTQYF.

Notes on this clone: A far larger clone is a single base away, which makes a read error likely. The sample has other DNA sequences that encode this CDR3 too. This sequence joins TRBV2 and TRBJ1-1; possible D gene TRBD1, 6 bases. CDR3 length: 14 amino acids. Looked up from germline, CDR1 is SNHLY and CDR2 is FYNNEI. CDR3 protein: CASSKETGSREAFF. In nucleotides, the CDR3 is TGTGCCAGCAGTAAAGAAACAGGGAGTAGGGAAGCTTTCTTC.

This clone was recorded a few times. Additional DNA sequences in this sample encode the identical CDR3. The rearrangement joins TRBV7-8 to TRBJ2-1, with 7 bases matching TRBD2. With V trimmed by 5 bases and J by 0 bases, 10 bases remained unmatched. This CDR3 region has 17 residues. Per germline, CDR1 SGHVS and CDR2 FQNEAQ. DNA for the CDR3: TGTGCCAGCAGCCCCCGGAGGGGCGGGAGCTCCTACAATGAGCAGTTCTTC. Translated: CASSPRRGGSSYNEQFF.

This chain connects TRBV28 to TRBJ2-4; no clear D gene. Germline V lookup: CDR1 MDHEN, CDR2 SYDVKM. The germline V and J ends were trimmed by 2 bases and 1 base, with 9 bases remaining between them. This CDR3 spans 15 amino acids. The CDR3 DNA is TGTGCCAGCAGTTTAAGCCGGCGGGCCAAAAACATTCAGTACTTC. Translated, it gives CASSLSRRAKNIQYF.

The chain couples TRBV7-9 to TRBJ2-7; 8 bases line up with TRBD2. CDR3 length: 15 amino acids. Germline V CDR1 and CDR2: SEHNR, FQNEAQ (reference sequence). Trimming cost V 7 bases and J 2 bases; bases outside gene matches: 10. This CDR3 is CASTTDTSGPYEQYF. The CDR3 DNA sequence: TGTGCCAGCACAACCGACACTAGCGGTCCCTACGAGCAGTACTTC. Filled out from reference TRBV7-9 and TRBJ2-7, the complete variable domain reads DTGVSQNPRHKITKRGQNVTFRCDPISEHNRLYWYRQTLGQGPEFLTYFQNEAQLEKSRLLSDRFSAERPKGSFSTLEIQRTEQGDSAMYLCASTTDTSGPYEQYFGPGTRLTVT.

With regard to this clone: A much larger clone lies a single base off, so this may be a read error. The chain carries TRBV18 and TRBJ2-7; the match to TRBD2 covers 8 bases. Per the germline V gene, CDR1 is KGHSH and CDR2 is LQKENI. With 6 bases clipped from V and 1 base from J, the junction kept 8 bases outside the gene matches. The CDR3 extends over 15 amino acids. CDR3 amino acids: CASSPGRGGSYEQYF. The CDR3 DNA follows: TGTGCCAGCTCCCCGGGACGGGGGGGGTCCTACGAGCAGTACTTC. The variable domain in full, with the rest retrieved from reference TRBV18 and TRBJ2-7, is NAGVMQNPRHLVRRRGQEARLRCSPMKGHSHVYWYRQLPEEGLKFMVYLQKENIIDESGMPKERFSAEFPKEGPSILRIQQVVRGDSAAYFCASSPGRGGSYEQYFGPGTRLTVT.

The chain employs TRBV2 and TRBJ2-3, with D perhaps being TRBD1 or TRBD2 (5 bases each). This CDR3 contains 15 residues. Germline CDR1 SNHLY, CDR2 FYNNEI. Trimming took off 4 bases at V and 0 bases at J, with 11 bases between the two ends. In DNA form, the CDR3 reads TGTGCCAGCAGTGTGGGACCGGGAAGCACAGATACGCAGTATTTT. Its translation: CASSVGPGSTDTQYF.

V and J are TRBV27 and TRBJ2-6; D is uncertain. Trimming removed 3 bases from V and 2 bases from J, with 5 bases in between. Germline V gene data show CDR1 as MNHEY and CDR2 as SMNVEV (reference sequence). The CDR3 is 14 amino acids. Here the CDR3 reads CASSFRAGANVLTF. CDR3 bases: TGTGCCAGCAGTTTTAGGGCTGGGGCCAACGTCCTGACTTTC.